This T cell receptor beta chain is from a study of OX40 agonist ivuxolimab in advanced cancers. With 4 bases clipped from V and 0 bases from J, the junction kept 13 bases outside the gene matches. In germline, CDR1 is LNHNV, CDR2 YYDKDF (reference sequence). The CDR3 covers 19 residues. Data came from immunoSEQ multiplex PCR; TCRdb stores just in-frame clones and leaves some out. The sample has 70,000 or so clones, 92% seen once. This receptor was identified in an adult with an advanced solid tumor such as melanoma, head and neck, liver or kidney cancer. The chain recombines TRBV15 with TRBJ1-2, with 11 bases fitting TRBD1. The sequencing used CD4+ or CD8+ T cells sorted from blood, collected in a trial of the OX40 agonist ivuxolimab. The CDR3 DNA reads TGTGCCACCAGCAATGAATTAGGGACAGGGGGAAATCCTAACTATGGCTACACCTTC. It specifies CATSNELGTGGNPNYGYTF.